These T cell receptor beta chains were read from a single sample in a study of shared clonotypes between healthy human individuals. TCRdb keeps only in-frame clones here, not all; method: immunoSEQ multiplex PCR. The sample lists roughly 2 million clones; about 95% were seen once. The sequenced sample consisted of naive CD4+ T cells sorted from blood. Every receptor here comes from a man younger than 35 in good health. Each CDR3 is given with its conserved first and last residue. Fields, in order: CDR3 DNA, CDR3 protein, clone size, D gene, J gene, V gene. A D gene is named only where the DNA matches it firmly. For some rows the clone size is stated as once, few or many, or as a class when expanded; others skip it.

DNA: TGTGCCAGCAGCTTAGCGTATGGGGAAGGGCAGTACTTC; CDR3: CASSLAYGEGQYF; size: -; D: -; J: TRBJ2-7; V: TRBV7-9
DNA: TGTGCCAGCTCACCACCAACGGGCTACGAGCAGTACTTC; CDR3: CASSPPTGYEQYF; size: once; D: -; J: TRBJ2-7; V: TRBV18
DNA: TGCGCCAGCAGTGAAGCGGGGGCGACCCAGTACTTC; CDR3: CASSEAGATQYF; size: -; D: TRBD2; J: TRBJ2-5; V: TRBV10-2
DNA: TGCGCCAGCAGTGAGTCCCAGCTCACGGAGACCCAGTACTTC; CDR3: CASSESQLTETQYF; size: -; D: -; J: TRBJ2-5; V: TRBV10-2
DNA: TGCGCCAGCAGCCAAGAGTCCAGCGGTCTAGCCAAAAACATTCAGTACTTC; CDR3: CASSQESSGLAKNIQYF; size: once; D: -; J: TRBJ2-4; V: TRBV4-3
DNA: TGTGCCAGCAGCTTGGTTCGAGCGCAGGGGACTGGAAACACCATATATTTT; CDR3: CASSLVRAQGTGNTIYF; size: -; D: -; J: TRBJ1-3; V: TRBV5-4
DNA: TGTGCCAGCAGTTCCCTCCAGGGTTCCAACTATGGCTACACCTTC; CDR3: CASSSLQGSNYGYTF; size: -; D: -; J: TRBJ1-2; V: TRBV6-1
DNA: TGTGCCAGCTCACTCGGGACTTTACAAGAGACCCAGTACTTC; CDR3: CASSLGTLQETQYF; size: -; D: -; J: TRBJ2-5; V: TRBV18
DNA: TGTGCCAGCAGCGCCGGGACATCCCCCTTATGGACTAATGAAAAACTGTTTTTT; CDR3: CASSAGTSPLWTNEKLFF; size: once; D: -; J: TRBJ1-4; V: TRBV7-2
DNA: TGTGCCAGCAGTGAATTCACCGGGACTTCCTACGAGCAGTACTTC; CDR3: CASSEFTGTSYEQYF; size: -; D: -; J: TRBJ2-7; V: TRBV6-1
DNA: TGTGCCAGCAGGTTGATGGTACAGGGAACCTACGAGCAGTACTTC; CDR3: CASRLMVQGTYEQYF; size: -; D: -; J: TRBJ2-7; V: TRBV6-5
DNA: TGTGCCATCGCCAGGACAGGGGATCCCAATGAAAAACTGTTTTTT; CDR3: CAIARTGDPNEKLFF; size: -; D: TRBD1; J: TRBJ1-4; V: TRBV27
DNA: TGCGCCAGCAGCTCCGGGACAGGGGGCGGGGAGCTGTTTTTT; CDR3: CASSSGTGGGELFF; size: -; D: TRBD1; J: TRBJ2-2; V: TRBV5-1
DNA: TGTGCCAGCGATAGACAGGGGTATAATTCACCCCTCCACTTT; CDR3: CASDRQGYNSPLHF; size: -; D: TRBD1; J: TRBJ1-6; V: TRBV2
DNA: TGTGCCTGGAGTTCTGGACAGGGCAATCAGCCCCAGCATTTT; CDR3: CAWSSGQGNQPQHF; size: -; D: TRBD1; J: TRBJ1-5; V: TRBV30
DNA: TGTGCCAGCAGCTTCCAGGGACGGATGAACACTGAAGCTTTCTTT; CDR3: CASSFQGRMNTEAFF; size: -; D: -; J: TRBJ1-1; V: TRBV5-4
DNA: TGTGCCAGCAGCAAATGGTACAAACAAGAGACCCAGTACTTC; CDR3: CASSKWYKQETQYF; size: few; D: -; J: TRBJ2-5; V: TRBV21-1
DNA: TGTGCCAGTAGTGTACGGGACAGGTGGTCACCCCTCCACTTT; CDR3: CASSVRDRWSPLHF; size: -; D: TRBD1; J: TRBJ1-6; V: TRBV19
DNA: TGTGCCAGCAGTTTAGGGACAGGGGGGACTGAAGCTTTCTTT; CDR3: CASSLGTGGTEAFF; size: -; D: TRBD1; J: TRBJ1-1; V: TRBV27
DNA: TGTGCCATCAGGTTTGGAGGGGGCGCGGAATATGGCTACACCTTC; CDR3: CAIRFGGGAEYGYTF; size: -; D: TRBD1; J: TRBJ1-2; V: TRBV10-3
DNA: TGTGCCAGCACCGCAGGGGTGAACACTGAAGCTTTCTTT; CDR3: CASTAGVNTEAFF; size: -; D: -; J: TRBJ1-1; V: TRBV28
DNA: TGTGCCAGTAGTATTTCCAGTCAAGAGACCCAGTACTTC; CDR3: CASSISSQETQYF; size: -; D: -; J: TRBJ2-5; V: TRBV19
DNA: TGTGCCAGCAGTTTGGCGGGCGGTAGCAACACAGATACGCAGTATTTT; CDR3: CASSLAGGSNTDTQYF; size: -; D: -; J: TRBJ2-3; V: TRBV28
DNA: TGTGCCAGCGGTAGGACTGAAGCTTTCTTT; CDR3: CASGRTEAFF; size: once; D: -; J: TRBJ1-1; V: TRBV28
DNA: TGTGCCAGCAGATACAAGCAGGGGGCAACTGAAGCTTTCTTT; CDR3: CASRYKQGATEAFF; size: once; D: TRBD1; J: TRBJ1-1; V: TRBV6-4
DNA: TGTGCCAGCAGCTTAGCGGCCTCCTACGAGCAGTACTTC; CDR3: CASSLAASYEQYF; size: -; D: -; J: TRBJ2-7; V: TRBV11-2
DNA: TGTGCCAGCAGCTTCTTGGGGCATAGCAATCAGCCCCAGCATTTT; CDR3: CASSFLGHSNQPQHF; size: -; D: -; J: TRBJ1-5; V: TRBV7-2